The sequence of this T cell receptor beta chain was determined in a study of cytomegalovirus exposure and HLA in healthy donors. With V trimmed by 1 base and J by 4 bases, 0 bases remained unmatched. CDR1 LGHNA and CDR2 YNFKEQ come from the germline V gene. The CDR3 has 13 residues. Donors in the study were healthy people who gave bone marrow. Study results and caveats: V- and J-gene trimming in TCR beta was tied to a missense DCLRE1C variant by an analysis performed later. Presence/absence analyses supposed approximately even sequencing depth among donors. Some TCR beta chains (164 of them) were listed as cytomegalovirus-associated.

With regard to this clone: Its antigen is undetermined. Other DNA sequences in this specimen translate into the identical CDR3.

This PCR relied on a set of 60 Vbeta primers and 13 Jbeta primers. TCRdb keeps only in-frame clones here, not all; method: immunoSEQ multiplex PCR. The profile covers 100,000 or so clones, with 60% to 85% appearing a single time and over 5% taken by the ten largest. The sequenced material came from PBMCs. The clonotype was recovered from a female donor in good health and CMV-seropositive. The J gene is TRBJ2-5, the V gene TRBV4-2, with 7 positions matching TRBD2. CDR3 loop: CASSQGLAETQYF. CDR3 coding DNA: TGTGCCAGCAGCCAAGGACTAGCAGAGACCCAGTACTTC.